A selection of T cell receptor beta chains follows, all from one sample in a study of yellow fever vaccine responses in identical twins. MiXCR, run by TCRdb on the RT-PCR reads, gives a single entry per CDR3 protein. The repertoire includes about 6,000 distinct CDR3 sequences, just over 65% of them detected once, and 4% sits in the top ten. The source was T cells from blood (PBMCs), unsorted or a sorted subset (not recorded which), collected before or after yellow fever vaccination (not recorded which). These TCRs come from a woman aged 18-29 years who received the yellow fever vaccine. CDR3s include the opening cysteine and the closing phenylalanine or tryptophan. D genes are given only for firm matches. Clone size is not always given. Where it is, it says once, few, many or a class for expanded clones.

D gene: TRBD1; J gene: TRBJ1-6; clone size: .; V gene: TRBV12-3/TRBV12-4; CDR3 protein: CASIGQGVPLHF; CDR3 DNA: TGTGCCAGCATCGGACAGGGGGTACCCCTCCACTTT
D gene: TRBD1; J gene: TRBJ1-6; clone size: few; V gene: TRBV11-1; CDR3 protein: CASEQGTYNSPLHF; CDR3 DNA: TGTGCCAGCGAACAGGGGACCTATAATTCACCCCTCCACTTT
D gene: .; J gene: TRBJ2-3; clone size: .; V gene: TRBV19; CDR3 protein: CASSIPTDTQYF; CDR3 DNA: TGTGCCAGTAGTATACCCACAGATACGCAGTATTTT
D gene: TRBD2; J gene: TRBJ2-5; clone size: .; V gene: TRBV20-1; CDR3 protein: CSAGYSGGASETQYF; CDR3 DNA: TGCAGTGCTGGATATAGCGGGGGGGCCTCCGAGACCCAGTACTTC
D gene: TRBD2; J gene: TRBJ2-1; clone size: .; V gene: TRBV20-1; CDR3 protein: CSARGLAGYNEQFF; CDR3 DNA: TGCAGTGCTAGAGGACTAGCGGGGTACAATGAGCAGTTCTTC
D gene: TRBD1; J gene: TRBJ1-2; clone size: .; V gene: TRBV20-1; CDR3 protein: CSASPPGYRGGYGYTF; CDR3 DNA: TGCAGTGCTAGTCCTCCGGGTTACAGGGGGGGCTATGGCTACACCTTC
D gene: .; J gene: TRBJ1-1; clone size: .; V gene: TRBV10-3; CDR3 protein: CAISESLLTEAFF; CDR3 DNA: TGTGCCATCAGTGAGTCGTTACTCACTGAAGCTTTCTTT
D gene: .; J gene: TRBJ2-7; clone size: .; V gene: TRBV7-2; CDR3 protein: CASSLAQTYEQYF; CDR3 DNA: TGTGCCAGCAGCTTAGCACAGACCTACGAGCAGTACTTC
D gene: .; J gene: TRBJ2-7; clone size: .; V gene: TRBV5-4; CDR3 protein: CASSSDRSYEQYF; CDR3 DNA: TGTGCCAGCAGCTCTGACAGGTCCTACGAGCAGTACTTC
D gene: TRBD1; J gene: TRBJ1-4; clone size: .; V gene: TRBV29-1; CDR3 protein: CSVAGAGGEKLFF; CDR3 DNA: TGCAGCGTTGCTGGGGCAGGGGGAGAAAAACTGTTTTTT
D gene: TRBD1; J gene: TRBJ1-2; clone size: .; V gene: TRBV18; CDR3 protein: CASSPPGTGDYGYTF; CDR3 DNA: TGTGCCAGCTCACCACCGGGTACAGGGGATTATGGCTACACCTTC
D gene: .; J gene: TRBJ2-7; clone size: .; V gene: TRBV13; CDR3 protein: CAQTSPSSYEQYF; CDR3 DNA: TGTGCCCAGACATCACCGTCCTCCTACGAGCAGTACTTC
D gene: .; J gene: TRBJ1-1; clone size: .; V gene: TRBV6-1; CDR3 protein: CASSRGQPLTEAFF; CDR3 DNA: TGTGCCAGCAGTAGAGGACAGCCACTAACTGAAGCTTTCTTT
D gene: .; J gene: TRBJ2-3; clone size: .; V gene: TRBV11-1; CDR3 protein: CASSDSYSTDTQYF; CDR3 DNA: TGTGCCAGCAGCGACAGCTATAGCACAGATACGCAGTATTTT
D gene: .; J gene: TRBJ1-2; clone size: few; V gene: TRBV29-1; CDR3 protein: CSVEDRGGYTF; CDR3 DNA: TGCAGCGTTGAAGATAGGGGGGGCTACACCTTC
D gene: TRBD2; J gene: TRBJ2-3; clone size: .; V gene: TRBV11-2; CDR3 protein: CASSLDVGLAGNTDTQYF; CDR3 DNA: TGTGCCAGCAGCTTAGATGTGGGACTAGCGGGAAACACAGATACGCAGTATTTT
D gene: .; J gene: TRBJ2-3; clone size: .; V gene: TRBV4-2; CDR3 protein: CASSEQVDTQYF; CDR3 DNA: TGTGCCAGCAGCGAACAGGTCGATACGCAGTATTTT
D gene: TRBD1; J gene: TRBJ2-5; clone size: .; V gene: TRBV27; CDR3 protein: CASSLTWGQQETQYF; CDR3 DNA: TGTGCCAGCAGTTTAACCTGGGGACAGCAAGAGACCCAGTACTTC
D gene: .; J gene: TRBJ1-2; clone size: .; V gene: TRBV29-1; CDR3 protein: CSVEGPANYGYTF; CDR3 DNA: TGCAGCGTTGAAGGGCCAGCTAACTATGGCTACACCTTC
D gene: .; J gene: TRBJ2-3; clone size: few; V gene: TRBV29-1; CDR3 protein: CSVVRQGGSDTQYF; CDR3 DNA: TGCAGCGTTGTTCGACAGGGAGGTTCAGATACGCAGTATTTT
D gene: .; J gene: TRBJ2-3; clone size: few; V gene: TRBV6-4; CDR3 protein: CASSSGSTDTQYF; CDR3 DNA: TGTGCCAGCAGTAGCGGGAGCACAGATACGCAGTATTTT
D gene: .; J gene: TRBJ2-3; clone size: .; V gene: TRBV20-1; CDR3 protein: CSAIHRDTQYF; CDR3 DNA: TGCAGTGCCATCCATCGAGATACGCAGTATTTT
D gene: .; J gene: TRBJ1-6; clone size: .; V gene: TRBV4-1; CDR3 protein: CASSQDRGSYNSPLHF; CDR3 DNA: TGCGCCAGCAGCCAAGATCGCGGGTCCTATAATTCACCCCTCCACTTT
D gene: .; J gene: TRBJ2-3; clone size: .; V gene: TRBV29-1; CDR3 protein: CSVEGGLSHGTDTQYF; CDR3 DNA: TGCAGCGTTGAAGGAGGTTTGAGCCACGGCACAGATACGCAGTATTTT
D gene: .; J gene: TRBJ2-2; clone size: once; V gene: TRBV10-3; CDR3 protein: CAITPDLSNTGELFF; CDR3 DNA: TGTGCCATCACCCCCGACTTGTCGAACACCGGGGAGCTGTTTTTT
D gene: .; J gene: TRBJ2-7; clone size: .; V gene: TRBV4-2; CDR3 protein: CASSQENSYSEQYF; CDR3 DNA: TGTGCCAGCAGCCAAGAAAACAGTTATTCCGAGCAGTACTTC
D gene: TRBD2; J gene: TRBJ2-1; clone size: few; V gene: TRBV4-2; CDR3 protein: CASSQDTTSGTNNEQFF; CDR3 DNA: TGTGCCAGCAGCCAAGATACCACTAGCGGGACAAACAATGAGCAGTTCTTC
D gene: .; J gene: TRBJ2-5; clone size: .; V gene: TRBV2; CDR3 protein: CASSGEVRETQYF; CDR3 DNA: TGTGCCAGCAGTGGCGAGGTCAGGGAGACCCAGTACTTC
D gene: .; J gene: TRBJ2-7; clone size: .; V gene: TRBV12-3/TRBV12-4; CDR3 protein: CASSFQLAYEQYF; CDR3 DNA: TGTGCCAGCAGTTTTCAGTTGGCCTACGAGCAGTACTTC
D gene: .; J gene: TRBJ1-2; clone size: .; V gene: TRBV7-3; CDR3 protein: CASSPKPGSNYGYTF; CDR3 DNA: TGTGCCAGCAGCCCCAAGCCCGGGTCTAACTATGGCTACACCTTC
D gene: .; J gene: TRBJ1-1; clone size: .; V gene: TRBV29-1; CDR3 protein: CSVSYEDTEAFF; CDR3 DNA: TGCAGCGTTTCATATGAGGACACTGAAGCTTTCTTT
D gene: .; J gene: TRBJ2-5; clone size: .; V gene: TRBV28; CDR3 protein: CASSEEVETQYF; CDR3 DNA: TGTGCCAGCAGTGAGGAAGTAGAGACCCAGTACTTC
D gene: TRBD1; J gene: TRBJ1-3; clone size: .; V gene: TRBV12-3/TRBV12-4; CDR3 protein: CASSSDRGRFGNTIYF; CDR3 DNA: TGTGCCAGCAGTTCCGACAGGGGAAGGTTTGGAAACACCATATATTTT
D gene: .; J gene: TRBJ2-2; clone size: .; V gene: TRBV7-3; CDR3 protein: CASSLGATGELFF; CDR3 DNA: TGTGCCAGCAGCTTGGGCGCCACCGGGGAGCTGTTTTTT
D gene: .; J gene: TRBJ2-1; clone size: .; V gene: TRBV6-1; CDR3 protein: CASTPIPGSYNEQFF; CDR3 DNA: TGTGCCAGCACCCCGATACCAGGGTCCTACAATGAGCAGTTCTTC
D gene: TRBD1; J gene: TRBJ2-1; clone size: .; V gene: TRBV2; CDR3 protein: CASSRQGGEQFF; CDR3 DNA: TGTGCCAGCAGTCGACAGGGTGGTGAGCAGTTCTTC
D gene: .; J gene: TRBJ2-3; clone size: .; V gene: TRBV29-1; CDR3 protein: CSGSSMTGDTQYF; CDR3 DNA: TGCAGCGGCTCCTCAATGACCGGAGATACGCAGTATTTT
D gene: TRBD2; J gene: TRBJ2-1; clone size: .; V gene: TRBV24-1; CDR3 protein: CATSDLHHSSGTSAYNEQFF; CDR3 DNA: TGTGCCACCAGTGATTTGCACCACAGTTCCGGGACTAGCGCCTACAATGAGCAGTTCTTC
D gene: .; J gene: TRBJ2-1; clone size: .; V gene: TRBV7-9; CDR3 protein: CASSVSQGYNEQFF; CDR3 DNA: TGTGCCAGCAGCGTCTCCCAGGGGTACAATGAGCAGTTCTTC
D gene: .; J gene: TRBJ1-1; clone size: .; V gene: TRBV15; CDR3 protein: CATSPRLIAGGTEAFF; CDR3 DNA: TGTGCCACCAGCCCTCGATTGATAGCCGGGGGGACTGAAGCTTTCTTT
D gene: .; J gene: TRBJ2-1; clone size: few; V gene: TRBV20-1; CDR3 protein: CSAYDRYNEQFF; CDR3 DNA: TGCAGTGCCTACGACAGATACAATGAGCAGTTCTTC